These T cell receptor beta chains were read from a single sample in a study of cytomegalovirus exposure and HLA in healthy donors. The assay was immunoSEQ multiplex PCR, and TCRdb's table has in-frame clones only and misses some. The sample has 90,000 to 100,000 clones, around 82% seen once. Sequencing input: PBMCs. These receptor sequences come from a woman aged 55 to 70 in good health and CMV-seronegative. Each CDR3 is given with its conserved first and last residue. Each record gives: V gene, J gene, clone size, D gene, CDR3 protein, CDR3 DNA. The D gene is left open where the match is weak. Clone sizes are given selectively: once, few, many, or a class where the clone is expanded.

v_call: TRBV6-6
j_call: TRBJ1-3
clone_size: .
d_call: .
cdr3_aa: CASSYSGGLGGNTIYF
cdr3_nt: TGTGCCAGCAGTTACTCGGGGGGGCTAGGGGGAAACACCATATATTTT

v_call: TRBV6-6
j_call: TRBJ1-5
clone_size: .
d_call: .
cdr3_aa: CASSLPGPQHF
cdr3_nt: TGTGCCAGCTCCCTACCGGGGCCCCAGCATTTT

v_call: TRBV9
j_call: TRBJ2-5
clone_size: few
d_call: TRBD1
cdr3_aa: CASSGTGVETQYF
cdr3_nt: TGTGCCAGCAGCGGTACAGGGGTAGAGACCCAGTACTTC

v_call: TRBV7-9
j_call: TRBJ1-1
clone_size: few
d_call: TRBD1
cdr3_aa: CASSTFTGGPGTEAFF
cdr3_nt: TGTGCCAGCAGCACCTTTACAGGGGGCCCTGGCACTGAAGCTTTCTTT

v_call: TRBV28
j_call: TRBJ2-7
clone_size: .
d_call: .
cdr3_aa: CASSFSGAVSYEQYF
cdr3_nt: TGTGCCAGCAGTTTTTCGGGAGCCGTTTCCTACGAGCAGTACTTC

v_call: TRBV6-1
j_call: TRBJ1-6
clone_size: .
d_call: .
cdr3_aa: CASSVGRYSYNSPLHF
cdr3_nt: TGTGCCAGCAGTGTAGGGAGATACTCCTATAATTCACCCCTCCACTTT

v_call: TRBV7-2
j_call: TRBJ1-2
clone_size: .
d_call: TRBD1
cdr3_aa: CASSLNPGTGGAYTF
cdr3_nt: TGTGCCAGCAGCTTAAATCCCGGGACAGGGGGCGCCTACACCTTC

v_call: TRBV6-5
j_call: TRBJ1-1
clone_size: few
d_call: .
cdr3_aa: CASQLGGAGTEAFF
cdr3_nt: TGTGCCAGCCAACTCGGAGGGGCCGGGACTGAAGCTTTCTTT

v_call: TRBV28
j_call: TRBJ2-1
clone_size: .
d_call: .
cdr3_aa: CASSLMRQGSYNEQFF
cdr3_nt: TGTGCCAGCAGTTTAATGAGGCAGGGGTCCTACAATGAGCAGTTCTTC

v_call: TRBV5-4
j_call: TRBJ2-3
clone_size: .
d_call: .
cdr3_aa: CASSLVGADTQYF
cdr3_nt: TGTGCCAGCAGCTTGGTTGGGGCCGATACGCAGTATTTT

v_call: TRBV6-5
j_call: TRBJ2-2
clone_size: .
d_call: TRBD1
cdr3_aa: CASSWGQETGELFF
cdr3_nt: TGTGCCAGCAGTTGGGGACAGGAAACCGGGGAGCTGTTTTTT

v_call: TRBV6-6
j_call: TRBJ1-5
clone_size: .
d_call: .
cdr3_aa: CASSGPNQPQHF
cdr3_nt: TGTGCCAGCAGCGGTCCGAATCAGCCCCAGCATTTT

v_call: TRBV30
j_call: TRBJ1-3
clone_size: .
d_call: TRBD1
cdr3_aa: CAWSPRGGLGNTIYF
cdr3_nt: TGTGCCTGGAGTCCCCGAGGGGGCCTTGGAAACACCATATATTTT

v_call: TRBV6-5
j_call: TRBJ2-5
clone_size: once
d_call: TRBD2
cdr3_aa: CASSPTGGVQETQYF
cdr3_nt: TGTGCCAGCAGTCCCACCGGGGGGGTCCAAGAGACCCAGTACTTC

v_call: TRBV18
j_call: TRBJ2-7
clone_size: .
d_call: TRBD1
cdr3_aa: CASSLTGGREQYF
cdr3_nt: TGTGCCAGCTCACTGACAGGGGGTAGAGAGCAGTACTTC

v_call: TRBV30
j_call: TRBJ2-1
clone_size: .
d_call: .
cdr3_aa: CAWSSYRVDEQFF
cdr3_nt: TGTGCCTGGAGTTCCTACAGGGTTGATGAGCAGTTCTTC